The next 7 T cell receptor beta chains were all read from a single sample in a study of T cell responses to AZD1222 COVID-19 vaccine. Sequenced by immunoSEQ multiplex PCR; TCRdb stores in-frame clones only, minus some. The data contain more than 80,000 clones, approximately 91% of them singletons. Sample: peripheral blood, taken on day 0 of AZD1222 vaccination. The receptors here all came from an adult in good health.

The V gene is TRBV3-1 (or the pseudogene TRBV3-2), the J gene TRBJ2-7, with D unclear. Germline values: CDR1 LGHDT, CDR2 YNNKEL (reference sequence). Trimming shortened V by 4 bases and J by 6 bases, and 10 bases separated the two germline ends. The CDR3 totals 12 residues. DNA for the CDR3: TGTGCCAGCAGCCCCGAATGGGGCGAGCAGTACTTC. Translating gives CASSPEWGEQYF.

The chain joins TRBV3-1 (or the pseudogene TRBV3-2) to TRBJ2-7; D is unclear. The CDR3 contains 12 residues. Germline V lookup: CDR1 LGHDT, CDR2 YNNKEL (reference sequence). Trimming pared 11 bases from V and 3 bases from J, leaving 14 bases between. CDR3 bases: TGTGCCTCCGGTGGAAGTGACTACGAGCAGTACTTC. Amino acid sequence: CASGGSDYEQYF.

CDR3 amino acids: CATQGQLNQPQHF. For the CDR3, the DNA is TGTGCCACTCAGGGACAACTCAATCAGCCCCAGCATTTT. The V and J genes are TRBV19 and TRBJ1-5, with a weak D call TRBD1 (6 bases). V lost 10 bases to trimming and J lost 3 bases, with 13 bases between them. The CDR3 loop spans 13 amino acids. Germline V gives CDR1 LNHDA, CDR2 SQIVND (reference sequence).

This clone was seen just once. The CDR3 region has the DNA TGTGCCAGCAGCTTTTCAGACAGAAGGGAGACCCAGTACTTC. It yields the protein CASSFSDRRETQYF. The chain uses TRBV5-6 and TRBJ2-5; weak D call: TRBD1 (5 bases). CDR3 length: 14 amino acids. Trimming took 2 bases from V and 5 from J, leaving 13 bases between them. CDR1 is SGHDT and CDR2 is YYEEEE in the germline V gene.

The rearrangement links TRBV27 to TRBJ1-3; maybe TRBD1 (6 bases). CDR1 is MNHEY, CDR2 SMNVEV, per germline (reference sequence). This CDR3 has 15 residues. Trimming shortened V by 8 bases and J by 2 bases, and 16 bases separated the two germline ends. CDR3 DNA sequence: TGTGCCAGCTCCCAGTACGGGGGCCCTGGAAACACCATATATTTT. This encodes CASSQYGGPGNTIYF.

V usage is TRBV5-1 and J usage is TRBJ1-6; TRBD1 matches 7 bases. The CDR3 spans 14 residues. Per germline, CDR1 SGHRS and CDR2 YFSETQ. V was clipped by 4 bases and J by 6 bases; unmatched bases: 4. CDR3 coding DNA: TGCGCCAGCAGCCCGGGGACAGCTAATTCACCCCTCCACTTT. Its translation is CASSPGTANSPLHF.

The chain employs TRBV4-1 and TRBJ2-1; 10 bases agree with TRBD2. CDR3 length equals 16 residues. The trim removed 0 bases at V and 9 bases at J, leaving 8 bases unmatched. CDR1 and CDR2 from the germline V gene are MGHRA and YSYEKL. The CDR3 reads CASSQDPSGGIGEQFF. The CDR3 DNA reads as TGCGCCAGCAGCCAAGACCCTAGCGGGGGTATCGGTGAGCAGTTCTTC.